This T cell receptor (beta chain) was identified in a study of early T cells in non-severe SARS-CoV-2 infection. Turning to the study itself: The chains were unpaired, and the sequenced material was bulk RNA from unsorted whole blood.

Findings and limits, study-wide: Private and CD4 specificities were missed by VDJdb matching, skewed to anti-spike CD8.

Unique molecular identifiers were affixed to single, distinct cDNA molecules. Each CDR3 protein is one row after TCRdb ran MiXCR on the 5' RACE reads. The sample yields about 77,000 distinct CDR3 sequences, roughly 9.6% seen once. The CDR3 consists of 13 residues. Per the germline V gene, CDR1 is SGHTA and CDR2 is FQGTGA. With 5 bases removed from V and 5 bases from J, the gap between germline ends came to 10 bases. In this sample, this clonotype turned up a few times. Its antigen is undetermined. Source material: whole blood. The receptor was derived from an adult who was a healthcare worker with PCR-confirmed SARS-CoV-2 infection or an uninfected control (not recorded which). The chain carries TRBV7-3 and TRBJ2-1, with D unclear. CDR3 DNA: TGTGCCAGCAGCCTTGGATCGGACAATGAGCAGTTCTTC. It is translated as CASSLGSDNEQFF.